A few counts support the clone carrying this T cell receptor (beta chain). A second about 7 to 11 cycle PCR used barcoded and J-beta primers. TCRdb re-called the 5' RACE reads with MiXCR, one entry per CDR3 protein. The sample lists about 1.6 million distinct CDR3 sequences; roughly 32% were seen once. The ends lost 2 bases at V and 4 bases at J; junction bases unmatched: 10. The CDR3 is made up of 16 amino acids. CDR1 is SGHRS and CDR2 is YFSETQ in the germline V gene. The donors, healthy Caucasians from Russia, were aged roughly 6 to 100. At least 7 million PBMCs were isolated per sample. This specimen belongs to a study of blood T cells in healthy people across ages.

This clonotype was obtained from a woman aged 30 to 39 in good health. The sequenced material came from blood. This rearrangement joins TRBV5-1 to TRBJ2-5, with 8 bases matching TRBD2. The CDR3 nucleotides are TGCGCCAGCAGCTTCCCAGCGGGAGTGGCGGGAGAGACCCAGTACTTC. Amino acids: CASSFPAGVAGETQYF.